Each of the 19 T cell receptor beta chains below was sequenced from the same sample in a study of cytomegalovirus exposure and HLA in healthy donors. With 60 Vbeta and 13 Jbeta primers, the PCR was carried out. Measured with immunoSEQ multiplex PCR; TCRdb has only the in-frame clones, and not every one. This repertoire shows 200,000 to 250,000 clones, just over 75% found once; its top ten account for roughly 0.6%. Sequences were obtained from PBMCs. Receptors were obtained from a man between 18 and 29 years old in good health and CMV-seronegative.

V gene TRBV7-9 combines with J gene TRBJ2-4; D perhaps matches TRBD2 (5 bases). Germline values: CDR1 SEHNR, CDR2 FQNEAQ (reference sequence). Trimming shortened V by 5 bases and J by 7 bases, and 21 bases separated the two germline ends. The CDR3 runs 16 residues. This chain's CDR3 is CASSTYNGVLRNIQYF. CDR3 bases: TGTGCCAGCAGCACATATAACGGGGTTCTACGGAACATTCAGTACTTC.

The rearrangement joins TRBV6-1 to TRBJ2-5; 7 bases line up with TRBD2. Germline trimming cut 8 bases from V and 2 bases from J; bases unmatched to any gene: 5. This CDR3 region has 13 residues. Germline values: CDR1 MNHNS, CDR2 SASEGT. Here the CDR3 DNA reads TGTGCCAGCCGCCCAGCGGGACAAGAGACCCAGTACTTC. It specifies CASRPAGQETQYF.

The gene calls are TRBV18 and TRBJ1-1; D gene uncertain. The CDR3 loop spans 15 amino acids. Per germline, CDR1 KGHSH and CDR2 LQKENI. Trimming removed 3 bases at V and 4 bases at J, with 15 bases between. The CDR3 DNA is TGTGCCAGCTCACCCGGGGAAAGGGCGGGCACTGAAGCTTTCTTT. Translated: CASSPGERAGTEAFF.

The chain has TRBV27 and TRBJ2-5; tentative D call: TRBD2 (7 bases). This CDR3 has 16 residues. V gave up 1 base and J gave up 5 bases, with 17 bases separating them. Germline-derived CDR1 and CDR2 are MNHEY and SMNVEV (reference sequence). The CDR3 DNA sequence: TGTGCCAGCAGTTTATTGGCGGGGGCGGGTCGGGAGACCCAGTACTTC. This encodes CASSLLAGAGRETQYF.

This clone showed up just a few times. V is TRBV2 and J is TRBJ1-1; 8 bases agree with TRBD1. J lost 5 bases, V lost 6 bases, and 8 bases had no gene match. This CDR3 region has 14 residues. CDR1 is SNHLY, CDR2 FYNNEI, per germline. The CDR3 sequence is CASSGQGAGTEAFF. The CDR3 nucleotides read TGTGCCAGCAGCGGTCAGGGGGCAGGGACTGAAGCTTTCTTT.

This chain connects TRBV29-1 to TRBJ1-1; 7 bases are a match to TRBD1. The V gene's germline CDR1 is SQVTM and CDR2 ANQGSEA. The V gene end was trimmed by 6 bases and the J gene end by 4 bases; junction bases not matched to a gene: 11. The CDR3 loop spans 14 amino acids. In DNA form, the CDR3 reads TGCAGCGTATACATACCCTCAGGGGGCACTGAAGCTTTCTTT. Translating gives CSVYIPSGGTEAFF.

The rearrangement links TRBV7-3 to TRBJ1-2; maybe TRBD1 (5 bases). Germline CDR1 SGHTA, CDR2 FQGTGA. The ends were cut back, 1 base at V and 8 bases at J, with 14 bases in the middle. The CDR3 loop spans 14 amino acids. The CDR3, as DNA: TGTGCCAGCAGCTTAATACGGGGGGATTGGGGCTACACCTTC. Its protein is CASSLIRGDWGYTF. Looking up the rest from reference TRBV7-3 and TRBJ1-2 gives the full variable domain: GAGVSQTPSNKVTEKGKYVELRCDPISGHTALYWYRQSLGQGPEFLIYFQGTGAADDSGLPNDRFFAVRPEGSVSTLKIQRTERGDSAVYLCASSLIRGDWGYTFGSGTRLTVV.

This clone was detected a few times. The V call is TRBV7-2, the J call TRBJ2-1, with 11 bases lining up with TRBD2. V gave up 1 base and J gave up 0 bases; unmatched junction bases: 5. Looked up from germline, CDR1 is SGHTA and CDR2 is FQGNSA. The CDR3 consists of 18 residues. The CDR3: CASSLGLAGGRSYNEQFF. The CDR3, as DNA: TGTGCCAGCAGCTTAGGGCTAGCGGGAGGACGCTCCTACAATGAGCAGTTCTTC.

The chain employs TRBV10-1 and TRBJ2-1; TRBD1 matches at 8 bases. CDR1 and CDR2 (germline): WNHNN, SYGVQD (reference sequence). The CDR3 spans 15 residues. Unmatched junction bases numbered 4, after V lost 3 bases and J lost 3 bases. The CDR3 region is CASSDPGQGYNEQFF. DNA of the CDR3: TGCGCCAGCAGTGACCCTGGACAGGGCTACAATGAGCAGTTCTTC.

This chain uses TRBV5-1 with TRBJ2-5; the match to TRBD1 covers 10 bases. The end of the DNA aligns better with TRBJ2-7, so the J call may be wrong. Germline V gene lookup returns CDR1 SGHRS and CDR2 YFSETQ. The CDR3 has 14 residues. CDR3 amino acids: CASSHGQGDYEQYF. The DNA of the CDR3 is TGCGCCAGCAGTCACGGACAGGGGGACTACGAGCAGTACTTC.

The CDR3 DNA follows: TGTGCCAGCAGCTTGGGGAGCCGAGGCGGCTATGGCTACACCTTC. Protein product: CASSLGSRGGYGYTF. The chain carries TRBV6-5 and TRBJ1-2; the D is unclear. Per germline, CDR1 MNHEY and CDR2 SVGAGI. The CDR3 is 15 amino acids. V dropped 6 bases and J dropped 4 bases, with 18 bases sitting between them.

The J gene is TRBJ2-5, the V gene TRBV11-2; tentative D call: TRBD1 (5 bases). This CDR3 has 13 amino acids. V was shortened by 5 bases and J by 2 bases, with 9 bases between the two germline ends. Germline CDR1 is SGHAT and CDR2 is FQNNGV. The chain's CDR3 is CASSRGLQETQYF. CDR3 coding DNA: TGTGCCAGCAGCAGGGGCCTGCAAGAGACCCAGTACTTC.

The rearrangement uses TRBV7-2 and TRBJ2-1; 8 bases line up with TRBD2. The V gene's germline CDR1 is SGHTA and CDR2 FQGNSA. CDR3 size: 16 residues. Losses at the gene ends were 4 bases for V and 6 bases for J; bases not matched to a gene: 11. Here the CDR3 reads CASSYGPGRAANEQFF. The DNA for the CDR3 is TGTGCCAGCAGCTATGGGCCCGGGAGGGCCGCCAATGAGCAGTTCTTC.

This chain joins TRBV7-3 and TRBJ2-1, with a possible D match to TRBD1 (6 bases). The CDR3 extends over 16 amino acids. V was shortened by 0 bases and J by 9 bases, with 18 bases between the two germline ends. Germline assignment: CDR1 SGHTA and CDR2 FQGTGA. In nucleotides, the CDR3 is TGTGCCAGCAGCTTAACGTTGGCAGGGGCAAGGGGTGAGCAGTTCTTC. Protein: CASSLTLAGARGEQFF.

Regarding this clone: Different DNA sequences within this sample yield the same CDR3. J is TRBJ2-7 and V is TRBV6-5; 10 bases are shared with TRBD2. CDR1 MNHEY and CDR2 SVGAGI come from the germline V gene. Losses at the gene ends were 0 bases for V and 5 bases for J; bases not matched to a gene: 7. There are 16 residues in the CDR3. The CDR3 protein is CASSYSMASGSDEQYF. Written as DNA, the CDR3 is TGTGCCAGCAGTTACTCCATGGCTAGCGGGAGTGACGAGCAGTACTTC.

V gene TRBV5-1 combines with J gene TRBJ2-7; D may be TRBD1 (6 bases). Germline CDR1 reads SGHRS; CDR2 reads YFSETQ. Trimming removed 0 bases at V and 5 bases at J, with 15 bases between. The CDR3 contains 15 residues. The CDR3 loop reads CASSLVSGEYNEQYF. The CDR3 region has the DNA TGCGCCAGCAGCTTGGTGTCAGGGGAGTACAACGAGCAGTACTTC. The entire variable domain, with the rest obtained from reference TRBV5-1 and TRBJ2-7, is as follows: KAGVTQTPRYLIKTRGQQVTLSCSPISGHRSVSWYQQTPGQGLQFLFEYFSETQRNKGNFPGRFSGRQFSNSRSEMNVSTLELGDSALYLCASSLVSGEYNEQYFGPGTRLTVT.

The chain links TRBV28 to TRBJ1-5, with D perhaps matching TRBD1 (6 bases). Trimming removed 4 bases at V and 7 bases at J, with 11 bases between. Germline V gene data show CDR1 as MDHEN and CDR2 as SYDVKM. The CDR3 is 13 amino acids. The CDR3 sequence: CASSWGQYQPQHF. The CDR3 DNA reads as TGTGCCAGCAGTTGGGGGCAGTACCAGCCCCAGCATTTT.

The chain recombines TRBV2 with TRBJ1-2; D unclear. The CDR3 runs 13 residues. V shed 5 bases and J shed 7 bases, with 14 bases lying between them. The germline gives CDR1 SNHLY, CDR2 FYNNEI. CDR3 loop: CASSLGGSSGYTF. The CDR3 DNA is TGTGCCAGCAGTCTTGGAGGGAGCAGTGGCTACACCTTC. Using reference TRBV2 and TRBJ1-2 for the parts outside the CDR3, the full variable domain is EPEVTQTPSHQVTQMGQEVILRCVPISNHLYFYWYRQILGQKVEFLVSFYNNEISEKSEIFDDQFSVERPDGSNFTLKIRSTKLEDSAMYFCASSLGGSSGYTFGSGTRLTVV.

The gene calls are TRBV28 and TRBJ1-5, with 9 bases aligning to TRBD1. The ends lost 6 bases at V and 2 bases at J; junction bases unmatched: 5. CDR1 is MDHEN and CDR2 is SYDVKM in the germline V gene. This CDR3 spans 15 amino acids. CDR3 sequence: CASRGQGGGNQPQHF. The CDR3 coding sequence is TGTGCCAGCAGGGGACAGGGAGGTGGCAATCAGCCCCAGCATTTT.